This T cell receptor (beta chain) originates from a study of identical twins' blood T cells. Study results and limitations: Top TCRbeta clonotypes were shared more with twin than unrelated donors.

TCRdb re-derived calls from the 5' RACE reads in MiXCR, one entry per CDR3 protein. Here the sample spans a few hundred thousand distinct CDR3 sequences, more than 25% being singletons. From germline, CDR1 is SGHDN and CDR2 FVKESK. J was trimmed by 4 bases and V by 6 bases; bases with no gene match: 11. The CDR3 is made up of 15 amino acids. This clonotype was counted a few times. Its cognate antigen is unknown. This TCR was sampled from a woman aged 18 to 55 in good health. The chain links TRBV14 to TRBJ1-1, with 7 nucleotides matching TRBD1. The sequenced sample was PBMCs. CDR3 DNA sequence: TGTGCCAGCAGACGAACAGGGGAGGGGAGCACTGAAGCTTTCTTT. Translation: CASRRTGEGSTEAFF.